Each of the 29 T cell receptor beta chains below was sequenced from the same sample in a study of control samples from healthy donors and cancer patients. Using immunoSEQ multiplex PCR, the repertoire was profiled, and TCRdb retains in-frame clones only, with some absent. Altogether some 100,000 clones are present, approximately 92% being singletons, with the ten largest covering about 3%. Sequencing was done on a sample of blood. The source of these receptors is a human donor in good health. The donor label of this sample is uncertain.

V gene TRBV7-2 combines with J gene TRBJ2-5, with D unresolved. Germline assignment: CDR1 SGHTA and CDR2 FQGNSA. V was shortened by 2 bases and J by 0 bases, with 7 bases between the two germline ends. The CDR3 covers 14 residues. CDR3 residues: CASSLRANQETQYF. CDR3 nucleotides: TGTGCCAGCAGCTTACGCGCCAACCAAGAGACCCAGTACTTC.

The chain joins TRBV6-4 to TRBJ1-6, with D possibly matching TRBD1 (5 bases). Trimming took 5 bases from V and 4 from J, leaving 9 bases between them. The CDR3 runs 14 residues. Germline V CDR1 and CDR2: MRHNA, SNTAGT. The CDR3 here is CASSQGAYNSPLHF. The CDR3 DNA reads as TGTGCCAGCAGTCAAGGGGCGTATAATTCACCCCTCCACTTT.

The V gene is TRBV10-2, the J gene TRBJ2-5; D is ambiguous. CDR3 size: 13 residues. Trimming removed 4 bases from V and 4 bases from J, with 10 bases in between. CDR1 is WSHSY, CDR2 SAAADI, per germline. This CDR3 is CASSVRVGETQYF. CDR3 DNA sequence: TGCGCCAGCAGTGTCCGTGTTGGAGAGACCCAGTACTTC.

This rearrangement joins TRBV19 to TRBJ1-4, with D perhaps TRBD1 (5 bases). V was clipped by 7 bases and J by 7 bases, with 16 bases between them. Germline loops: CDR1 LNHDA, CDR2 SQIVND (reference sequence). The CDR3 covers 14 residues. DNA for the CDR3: TGTGCCAGTAATGGGGAACAGGATGGTGAAAAACTGTTTTTT. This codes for CASNGEQDGEKLFF.

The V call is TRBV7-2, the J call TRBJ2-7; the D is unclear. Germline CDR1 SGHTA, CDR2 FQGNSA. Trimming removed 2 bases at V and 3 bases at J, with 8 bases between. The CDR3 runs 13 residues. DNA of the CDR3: TGTGCCAGCAGCTTAATCTCTGGCTACGAGCAGTACGTC. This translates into CASSLISGYEQYV.

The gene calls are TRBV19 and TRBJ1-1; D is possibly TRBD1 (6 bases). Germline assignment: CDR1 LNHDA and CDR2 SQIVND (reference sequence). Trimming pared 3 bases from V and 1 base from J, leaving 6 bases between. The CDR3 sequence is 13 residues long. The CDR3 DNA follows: TGTGCCAGTAGTATGACAGGGAACACTGAAGCTTTCTTT. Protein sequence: CASSMTGNTEAFF.

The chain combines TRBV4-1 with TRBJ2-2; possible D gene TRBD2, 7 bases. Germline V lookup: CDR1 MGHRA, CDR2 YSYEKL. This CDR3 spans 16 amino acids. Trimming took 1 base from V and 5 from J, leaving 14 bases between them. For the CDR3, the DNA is TGCGCCAGCAGCCAAGCCCGGGGGGCCTCGACCGGGGAGCTGTTTTTT. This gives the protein CASSQARGASTGELFF.

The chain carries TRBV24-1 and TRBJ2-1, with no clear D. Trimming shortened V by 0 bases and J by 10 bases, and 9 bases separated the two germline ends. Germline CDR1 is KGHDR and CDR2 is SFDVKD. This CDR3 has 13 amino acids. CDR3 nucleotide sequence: TGTGCCACCAGTGATTTGCTCCCGGCAGAGCAGTTCTTC. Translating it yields CATSDLLPAEQFF.

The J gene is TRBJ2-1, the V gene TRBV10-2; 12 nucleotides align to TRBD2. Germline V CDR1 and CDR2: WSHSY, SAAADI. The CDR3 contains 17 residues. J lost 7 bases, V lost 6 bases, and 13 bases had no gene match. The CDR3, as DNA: TGCGCCAGCAGGGCCCTAGCGGGGGGGCTTTTAGGAAATGAGCAGTTCTTC. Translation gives CASRALAGGLLGNEQFF.

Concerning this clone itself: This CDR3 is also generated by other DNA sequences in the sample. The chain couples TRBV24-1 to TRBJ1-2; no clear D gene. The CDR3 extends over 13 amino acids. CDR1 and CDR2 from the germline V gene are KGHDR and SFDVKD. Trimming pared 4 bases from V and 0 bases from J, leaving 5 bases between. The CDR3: CATSDGANYGYTF. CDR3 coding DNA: TGTGCCACCAGTGACGGAGCTAACTATGGCTACACCTTC.

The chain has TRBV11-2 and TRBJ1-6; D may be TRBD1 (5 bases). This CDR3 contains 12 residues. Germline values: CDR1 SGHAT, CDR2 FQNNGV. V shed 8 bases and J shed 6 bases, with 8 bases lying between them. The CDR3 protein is CASRGGNSPLHF. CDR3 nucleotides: TGTGCCAGCCGTGGGGGTAATTCACCCCTCCACTTT.

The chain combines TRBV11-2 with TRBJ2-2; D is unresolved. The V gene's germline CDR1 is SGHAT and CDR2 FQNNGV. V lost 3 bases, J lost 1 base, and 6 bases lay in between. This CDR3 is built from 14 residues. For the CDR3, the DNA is TGTGCCAGCAGCTTTTTGAAGAACACCGGGGAGCTGTTTTTT. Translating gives CASSFLKNTGELFF.

CDR3 coding DNA: TGTGCCAGCAGCCCACAGACAGGGGTCGACGAGCAGTACTTC. Its protein product is CASSPQTGVDEQYF. The rearrangement uses TRBV5-4 and TRBJ2-7; TRBD1 matches 8 bases. This CDR3 is 14 amino acids long. Germline V gene lookup returns CDR1 SGHNT and CDR2 YYREEE (reference sequence). V shed 4 bases and J 5 bases; nucleotides not matched to a gene: 8.

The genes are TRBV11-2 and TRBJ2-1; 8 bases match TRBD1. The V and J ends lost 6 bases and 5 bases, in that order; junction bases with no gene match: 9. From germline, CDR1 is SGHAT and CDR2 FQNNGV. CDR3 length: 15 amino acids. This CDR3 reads CASSPNRGSHNEQFF. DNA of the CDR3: TGTGCCAGCAGTCCTAACAGGGGGTCCCACAATGAGCAGTTCTTC.

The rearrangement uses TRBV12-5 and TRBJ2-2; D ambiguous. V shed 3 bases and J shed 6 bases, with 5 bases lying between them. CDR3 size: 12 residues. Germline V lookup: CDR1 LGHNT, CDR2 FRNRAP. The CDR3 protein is CASGFGSGELFF. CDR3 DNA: TGTGCTAGTGGTTTCGGGTCCGGGGAGCTGTTTTTT.

The CDR3 here is CASSSGGAGNTIYF. The CDR3 DNA reads as TGTGCCAGCAGCTCTGGAGGGGCTGGAAACACCATATATTTT. The J gene is TRBJ1-3, the V gene TRBV5-5; the D gene is possibly TRBD1 (5 bases). Germline loops: CDR1 SGHKS, CDR2 YYEKEE (reference sequence). Trimming removed 3 bases at V and 2 bases at J, with 9 bases between. This CDR3 region has 14 residues. Full variable domain (remainder filled in from reference TRBV5-5 and TRBJ1-3): DAGVTQSPTHLIKTRGQQVTLRCSPISGHKSVSWYQQVLGQGPQFIFQYYEKEERGRGNFPDRFSARQFPNYSSELNVNALLLGDSALYLCASSSGGAGNTIYFGEGSWLTVV.

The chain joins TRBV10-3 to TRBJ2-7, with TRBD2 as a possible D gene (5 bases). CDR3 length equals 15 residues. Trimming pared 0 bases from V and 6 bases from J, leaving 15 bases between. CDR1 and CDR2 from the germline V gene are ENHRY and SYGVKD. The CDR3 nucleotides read TGTGCCATCAGTGAGTCCGCTAGCAGTACGCCCGAGCAGTACGTC. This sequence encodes CAISESASSTPEQYV.

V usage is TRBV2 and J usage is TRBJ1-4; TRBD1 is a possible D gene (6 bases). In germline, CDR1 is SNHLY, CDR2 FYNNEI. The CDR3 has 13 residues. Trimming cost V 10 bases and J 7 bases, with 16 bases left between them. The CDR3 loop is CANRGGQFEKLFF. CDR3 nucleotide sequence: TGTGCCAACCGAGGGGGGCAGTTTGAAAAACTGTTTTTT.

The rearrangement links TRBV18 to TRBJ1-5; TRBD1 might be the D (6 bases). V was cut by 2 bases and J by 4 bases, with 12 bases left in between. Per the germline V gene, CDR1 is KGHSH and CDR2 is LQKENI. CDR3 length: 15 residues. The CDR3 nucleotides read TGTGCCAGCTCACCATCCGGACAGCTGAATCAGCCCCAGCATTTT. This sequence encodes CASSPSGQLNQPQHF.

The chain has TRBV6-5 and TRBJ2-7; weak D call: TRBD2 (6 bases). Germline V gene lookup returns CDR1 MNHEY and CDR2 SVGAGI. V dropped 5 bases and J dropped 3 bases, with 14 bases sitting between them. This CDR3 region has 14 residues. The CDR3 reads CASSRRDLIYEQYV. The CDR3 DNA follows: TGTGCCAGCAGTCGGAGGGATTTGATCTACGAGCAGTACGTC.

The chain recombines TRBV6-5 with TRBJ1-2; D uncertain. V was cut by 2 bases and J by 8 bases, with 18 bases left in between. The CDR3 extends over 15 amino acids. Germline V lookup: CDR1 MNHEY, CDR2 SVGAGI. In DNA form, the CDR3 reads TGTGCCAGCAGTTACGGGGAAGGGATTCTCTACGGCTACACCTTC. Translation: CASSYGEGILYGYTF.

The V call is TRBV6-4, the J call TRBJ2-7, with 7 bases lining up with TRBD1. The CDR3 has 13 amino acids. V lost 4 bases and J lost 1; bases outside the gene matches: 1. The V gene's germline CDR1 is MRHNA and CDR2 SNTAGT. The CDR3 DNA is TGTGCCAGCAGTGGGGACAGTTCCTACGAGCAGTACTTC. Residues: CASSGDSSYEQYF.

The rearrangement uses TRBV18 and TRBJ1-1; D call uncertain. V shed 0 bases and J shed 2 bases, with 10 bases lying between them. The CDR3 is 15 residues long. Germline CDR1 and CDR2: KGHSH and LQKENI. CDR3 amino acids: CASSPPSWKNTEAFF. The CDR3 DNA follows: TGTGCCAGCTCACCACCGTCGTGGAAAAACACTGAAGCTTTCTTT.

The CDR3, as DNA: TGTGCCAGCAGCGTAGCTTTGGGGGATTATGGCTACACCTTC. It is translated as CASSVALGDYGYTF. The chain carries TRBV9 and TRBJ1-2; possibly TRBD1 for D (5 bases). The CDR3 runs to 14 residues. Germline V gene sequence: CDR1 SGDLS, CDR2 YYNGEE. The V end lost 0 bases, the J end lost 5 bases, and 11 bases lay between the germline ends.

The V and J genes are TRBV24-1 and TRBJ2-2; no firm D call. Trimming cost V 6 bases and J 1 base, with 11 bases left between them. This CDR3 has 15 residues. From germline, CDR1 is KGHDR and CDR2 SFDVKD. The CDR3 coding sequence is TGTGCCACCAGTCGTGGCAGCCTGAACACCGGGGAGCTGTTTTTT. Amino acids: CATSRGSLNTGELFF.

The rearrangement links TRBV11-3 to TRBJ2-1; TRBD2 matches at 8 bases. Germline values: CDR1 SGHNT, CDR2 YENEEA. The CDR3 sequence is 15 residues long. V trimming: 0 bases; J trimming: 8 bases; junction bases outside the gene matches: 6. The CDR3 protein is CASSLDGTSLYEQFF. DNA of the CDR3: TGTGCCAGCAGCTTAGACGGGACTAGTCTCTATGAGCAGTTCTTC.

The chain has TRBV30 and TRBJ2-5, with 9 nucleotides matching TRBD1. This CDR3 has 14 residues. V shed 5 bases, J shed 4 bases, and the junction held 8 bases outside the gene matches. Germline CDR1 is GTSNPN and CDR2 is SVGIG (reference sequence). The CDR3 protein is CAWGPTGGGETQYF. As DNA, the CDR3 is TGTGCCTGGGGGCCAACAGGGGGCGGAGAGACCCAGTACTTC. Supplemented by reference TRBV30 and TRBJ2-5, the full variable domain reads SQTIHQWPATLVQPVGSPLSLECTVEGTSNPNLYWYRQAAGRGLQLLFYSVGIGQISSEVPQNLSASRPQDRQFILSSKKLLLSDSGFYLCAWGPTGGGETQYFGPGTRLLVL.

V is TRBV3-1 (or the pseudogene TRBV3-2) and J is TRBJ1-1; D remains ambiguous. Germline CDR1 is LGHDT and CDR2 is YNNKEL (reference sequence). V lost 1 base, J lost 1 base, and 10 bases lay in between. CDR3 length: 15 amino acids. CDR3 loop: CASSQVRTGNTEAFF. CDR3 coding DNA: TGTGCCAGCAGCCAAGTTAGAACGGGGAACACTGAAGCTTTCTTT.

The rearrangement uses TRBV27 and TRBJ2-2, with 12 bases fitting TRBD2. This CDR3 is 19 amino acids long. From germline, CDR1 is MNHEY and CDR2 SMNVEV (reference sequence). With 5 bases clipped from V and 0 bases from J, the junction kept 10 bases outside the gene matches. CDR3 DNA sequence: TGTGCCAGCAGTCCAAGACTAGCGGGGGTATACTCGAACACCGGGGAGCTGTTTTTT. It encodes CASSPRLAGVYSNTGELFF.